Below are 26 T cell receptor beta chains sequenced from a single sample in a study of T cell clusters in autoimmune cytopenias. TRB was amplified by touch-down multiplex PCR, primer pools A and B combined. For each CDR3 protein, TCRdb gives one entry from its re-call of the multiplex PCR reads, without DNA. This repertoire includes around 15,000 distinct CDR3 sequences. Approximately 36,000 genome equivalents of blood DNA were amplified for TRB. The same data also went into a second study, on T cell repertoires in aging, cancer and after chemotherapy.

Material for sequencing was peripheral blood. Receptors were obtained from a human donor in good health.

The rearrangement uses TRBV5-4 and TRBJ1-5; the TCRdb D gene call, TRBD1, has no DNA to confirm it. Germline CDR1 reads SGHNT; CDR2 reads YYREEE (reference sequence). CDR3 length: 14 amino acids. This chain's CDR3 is CASSLLGANQPQHF.

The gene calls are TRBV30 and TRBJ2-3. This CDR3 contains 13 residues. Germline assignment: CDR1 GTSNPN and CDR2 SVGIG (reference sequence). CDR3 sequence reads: CAGQRLTTYEQYF.

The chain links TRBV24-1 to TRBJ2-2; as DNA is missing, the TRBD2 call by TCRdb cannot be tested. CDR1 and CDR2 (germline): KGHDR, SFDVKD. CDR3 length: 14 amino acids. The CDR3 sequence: CATNDGLSTGELFF.

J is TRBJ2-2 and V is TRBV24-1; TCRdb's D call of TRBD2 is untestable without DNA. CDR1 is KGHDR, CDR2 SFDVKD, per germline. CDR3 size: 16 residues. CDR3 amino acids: CATSDPRTSGTGELFF.

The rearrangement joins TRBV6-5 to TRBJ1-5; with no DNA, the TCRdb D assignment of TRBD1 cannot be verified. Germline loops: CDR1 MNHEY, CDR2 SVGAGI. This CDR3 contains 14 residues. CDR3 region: CASSRDRLNQPQHF.

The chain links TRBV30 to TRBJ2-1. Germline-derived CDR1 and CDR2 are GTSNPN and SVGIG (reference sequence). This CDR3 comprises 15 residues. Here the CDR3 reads CAWRRESWVVNEQFF.

The CDR3 protein is CASNLGSGELFF. The J gene is TRBJ2-2, the V gene TRBV5-6; lacking DNA, the TRBD2 call made by TCRdb goes unchecked. The CDR3 length is 12 residues. Per germline, CDR1 SGHDT and CDR2 YYEEEE. Filled out from reference TRBV5-6 and TRBJ2-2, the complete variable domain reads DAGVTQSPTHLIKTRGQQVTLRCSPKSGHDTVSWYQQALGQGPQFIFQYYEEEERQRGNFPDRFSGHQFPNYSSELNVNALLLGDSALYLCASNLGSGELFFGEGSRLTVL.

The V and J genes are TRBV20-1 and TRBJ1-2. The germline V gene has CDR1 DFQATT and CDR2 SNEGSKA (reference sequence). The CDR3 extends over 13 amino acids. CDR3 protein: CSARAQESYGYTF.

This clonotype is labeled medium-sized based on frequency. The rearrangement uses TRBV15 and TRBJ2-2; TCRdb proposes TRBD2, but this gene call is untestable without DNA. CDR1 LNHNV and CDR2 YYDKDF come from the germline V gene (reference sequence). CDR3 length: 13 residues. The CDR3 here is CATLAVGTGELFF.

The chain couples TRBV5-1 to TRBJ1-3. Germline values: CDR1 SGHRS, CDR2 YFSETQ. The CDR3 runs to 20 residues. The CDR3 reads CASSYTSRKSPRGSGNTIYF.

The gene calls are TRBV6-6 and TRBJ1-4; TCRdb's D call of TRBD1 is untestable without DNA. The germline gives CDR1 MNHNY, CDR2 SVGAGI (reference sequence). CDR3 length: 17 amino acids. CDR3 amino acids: CASSYRNIRARDEKLFF.

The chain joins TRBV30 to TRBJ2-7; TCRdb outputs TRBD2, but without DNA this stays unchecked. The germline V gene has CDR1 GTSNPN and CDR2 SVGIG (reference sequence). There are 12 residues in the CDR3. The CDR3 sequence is CAWTEGPYEQYF. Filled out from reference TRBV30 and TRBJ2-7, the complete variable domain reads SQTIHQWPATLVQPVGSPLSLECTVEGTSNPNLYWYRQAAGRGLQLLFYSVGIGQISSEVPQNLSASRPQDRQFILSSKKLLLSDSGFYLCAWTEGPYEQYFGPGTRLTVT.

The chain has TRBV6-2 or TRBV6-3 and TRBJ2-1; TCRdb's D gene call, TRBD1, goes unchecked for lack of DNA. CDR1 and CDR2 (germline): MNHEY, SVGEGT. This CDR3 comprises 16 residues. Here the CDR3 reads CASRPTGGTAYNEQFF.

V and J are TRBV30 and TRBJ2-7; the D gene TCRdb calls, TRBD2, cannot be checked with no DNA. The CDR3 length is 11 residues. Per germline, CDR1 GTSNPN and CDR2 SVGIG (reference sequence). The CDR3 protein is CAWSFSGSEYF.

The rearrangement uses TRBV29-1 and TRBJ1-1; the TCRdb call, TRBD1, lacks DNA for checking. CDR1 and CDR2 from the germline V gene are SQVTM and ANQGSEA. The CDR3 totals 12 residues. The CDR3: CSVRGGVSEAFF.

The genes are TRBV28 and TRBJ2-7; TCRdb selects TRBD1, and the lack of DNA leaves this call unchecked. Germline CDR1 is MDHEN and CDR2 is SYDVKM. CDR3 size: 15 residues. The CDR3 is CASSLSPHVSYEQYF.

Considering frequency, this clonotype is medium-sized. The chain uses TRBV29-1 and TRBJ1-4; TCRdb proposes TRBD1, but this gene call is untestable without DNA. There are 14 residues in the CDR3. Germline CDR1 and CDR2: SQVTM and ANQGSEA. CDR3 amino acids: CSVGLGTEDEKLFF.

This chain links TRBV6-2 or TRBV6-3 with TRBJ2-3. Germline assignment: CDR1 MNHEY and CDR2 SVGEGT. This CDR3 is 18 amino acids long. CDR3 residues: CASSYSLISLTSSDTQYF.

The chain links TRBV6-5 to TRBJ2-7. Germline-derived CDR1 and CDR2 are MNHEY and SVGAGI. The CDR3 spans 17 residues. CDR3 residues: CASSYSPLLLSSYEQYF.

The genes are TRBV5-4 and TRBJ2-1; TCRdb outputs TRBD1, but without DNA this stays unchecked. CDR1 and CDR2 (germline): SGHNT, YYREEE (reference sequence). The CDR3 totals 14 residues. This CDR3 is CASSLADRAREQFF.

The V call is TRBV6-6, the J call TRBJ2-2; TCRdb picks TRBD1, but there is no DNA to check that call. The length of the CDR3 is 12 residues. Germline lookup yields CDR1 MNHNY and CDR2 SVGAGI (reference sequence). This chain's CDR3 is CASSRPTGELFF.

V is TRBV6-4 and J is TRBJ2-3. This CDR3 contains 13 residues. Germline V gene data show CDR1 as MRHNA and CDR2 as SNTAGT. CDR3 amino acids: CASSDSDTDTQYF.

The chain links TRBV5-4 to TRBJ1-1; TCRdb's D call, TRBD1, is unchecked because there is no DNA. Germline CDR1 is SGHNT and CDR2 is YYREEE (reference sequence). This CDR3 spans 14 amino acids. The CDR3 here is CASSLEQANTEAFF.

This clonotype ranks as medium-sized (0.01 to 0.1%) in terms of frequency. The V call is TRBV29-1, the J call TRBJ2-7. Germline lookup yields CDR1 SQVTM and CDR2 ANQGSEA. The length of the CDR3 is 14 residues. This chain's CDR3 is CSVEDHGSTYEQYF.

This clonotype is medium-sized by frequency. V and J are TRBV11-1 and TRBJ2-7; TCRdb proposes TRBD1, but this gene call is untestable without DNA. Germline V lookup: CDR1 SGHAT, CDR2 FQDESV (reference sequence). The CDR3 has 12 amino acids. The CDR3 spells CASSLQGYEQYF.

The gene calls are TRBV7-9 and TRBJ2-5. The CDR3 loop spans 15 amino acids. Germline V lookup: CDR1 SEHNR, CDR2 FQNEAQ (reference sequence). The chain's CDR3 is CASSLARLGQETQYF.